Shown below are 5 T cell receptor beta chains from a single sample sequenced in a study of T cell responses to AZD1222 COVID-19 vaccine. The assay was immunoSEQ multiplex PCR, and TCRdb's table has in-frame clones only and misses some. The sample carries nearly 110,000 clones, roughly nine tenths recorded once. Sample: peripheral blood, taken on day 0 of AZD1222 vaccination. These TCRs come from an adult in good health.

The chain carries TRBV4-3 and TRBJ1-1; D is unclear. Germline CDR1 LGHNA, CDR2 YSLEER. The germline V and J ends were trimmed by 0 bases and 4 bases, with 15 bases remaining between them. The CDR3 is made up of 16 amino acids. The CDR3 DNA follows: TGCGCCAGCAGCCAAGATTTCTCTAACCGACCCACTGAAGCTTTCTTT. This sequence encodes CASSQDFSNRPTEAFF.

The J gene is TRBJ2-7, the V gene TRBV12-3 or TRBV12-4; D ambiguous. V was cut by 6 bases and J by 2 bases, with 8 bases left in between. This CDR3 is 12 amino acids long. The CDR3 DNA reads TGTGCCAGCAGCCCAAGAGCCTACGAGCAGTACTTC. Encoded protein: CASSPRAYEQYF.

The rearrangement joins TRBV10-3 to TRBJ2-1, with 7 bases that match TRBD2. Losses at the gene ends were 9 bases for V and 5 bases for J; bases not matched to a gene: 7. The CDR3 totals 13 residues. The germline V gene encodes CDR1 ENHRY and CDR2 SYGVKD. The DNA of the CDR3 is TGTGCCATGGGGGGGGATTCTCACAATGAGCAGTTCTTC. Protein sequence: CAMGGDSHNEQFF.

This clone has more than one count but fewer than ten. The chain links TRBV6-5 to TRBJ1-6; the D gene is possibly TRBD1 (6 bases). V was cut by 10 bases and J by 2 bases, with 15 bases left in between. Germline CDR1 and CDR2: MNHEY and SVGAGI. The length of the CDR3 is 15 residues. CDR3 amino acids: CATTQGSAYNSPLHF. CDR3 DNA sequence: TGTGCCACGACGCAGGGGAGCGCCTATAATTCACCCCTCCACTTT.

This chain links TRBV6-1 with TRBJ1-5; D is ambiguous. CDR3 length: 13 amino acids. V was trimmed by 3 bases and J by 7 bases, leaving 10 bases between them. Germline V CDR1 and CDR2: MNHNS, SASEGT. CDR3 in DNA: TGTGCCAGCAGTGACAGGTGGGGACAGCCCCAGCATTTT. Its translation is CASSDRWGQPQHF.